Each of the 31 T cell receptor beta chains below was sequenced from the same sample in a study of vaccination and CD4 T cells after COVID-19. No antigen is known for these receptors. Scientists ran DNA taken from cultured CD4+ T cells through the Oncomine TCR Beta short-read assay for sequencing. In TCRdb, the PCR reads were re-called with MiXCR into one record per CDR3 protein. The table shows thousands of distinct CDR3 sequences, with more than 75% occurring only once. Specified treatment: approximately 9-day PBMC culture with coronavirus spike peptide pools or control peptides (ViraFEST assay). The sample consisted of CD4+ T cells from blood, cultured in vitro. The receptors here all came from a human donor who had recovered from COVID-19.

This chain links TRBV20-1 with TRBJ1-3; D is possibly TRBD1 (6 bases). Deletions cut 3 bases from V and 3 bases from J, with 9 bases between. Germline V lookup: CDR1 DFQATT, CDR2 SNEGSKA (reference sequence). The CDR3 loop spans 13 amino acids. This CDR3 reads CSASEGVGNTIYF. In DNA, the CDR3 is TGCAGTGCTAGTGAGGGGGTTGGAAACACCATATATTTT.

V is TRBV6-1 and J is TRBJ1-2, with a tentative D call TRBD1 (6 bases). The V and J ends lost 6 bases and 3 bases respectively, with 23 bases between them. In germline, CDR1 is MNHNS, CDR2 SASEGT. This CDR3 spans 17 amino acids. The CDR3 sequence is CASRQLGGGTTHYGYTF. Here the CDR3 DNA reads TGTGCCAGCAGACAACTAGGGGGTGGCACCACTCACTATGGCTACACCTTC.

The chain is built from TRBV15 and TRBJ1-1; 7 positions match TRBD1. CDR1 and CDR2 from the germline V gene are LNHNV and YYDKDF (reference sequence). This CDR3 region has 16 residues. V was clipped by 1 base and J by 2 bases; unmatched bases: 7. The CDR3 nucleotides are TGTGCCACCAGCAGAGGAAAAACAGGGGTCAACACTGAAGCTTTCTTT. Translated: CATSRGKTGVNTEAFF.

The chain employs TRBV11-3 and TRBJ2-2; D is unclear. The V end was cut by 2 bases, the J end by 5 bases, with 15 bases between. CDR3 length: 16 amino acids. From germline, CDR1 is SGHNT and CDR2 YENEEA. The chain's CDR3 is CASSLFSTVKTGELFF. The CDR3 DNA follows: TGTGCCAGCAGCTTATTTAGCACAGTGAAGACCGGGGAGCTGTTTTTT. Using reference TRBV11-3 and TRBJ2-2 for the parts outside the CDR3, the full variable domain is EAGVVQSPRYKIIEKKQPVAFWCNPISGHNTLYWYLQNLGQGPELLIRYENEEAVDDSQLPKDRFSAERLKGVDSTLKIQPAELGDSAVYLCASSLFSTVKTGELFFGEGSRLTVL.

The J gene is TRBJ1-1, the V gene TRBV7-9, with D perhaps TRBD1 (5 bases). This CDR3 comprises 13 residues. Germline V gene data show CDR1 as SEHNR and CDR2 as FQNEAQ (reference sequence). V was clipped by 2 bases and J by 4 bases, with 8 bases between them. The CDR3 here is CASSLSGLTEAFF. Here the CDR3 DNA reads TGTGCCAGCAGCTTATCAGGGCTCACTGAAGCTTTCTTT.

This sequence joins TRBV7-2 and TRBJ1-4; D not resolved. Trimming stripped 1 base from V and 7 bases from J, with 13 bases between. Germline CDR1 is SGHTA and CDR2 is FQGNSA. The CDR3 has 15 residues. The DNA for the CDR3 is TGTGCCAGCAGCTTAGTGGGGAGCATAGGTGAAAAACTGTTTTTT. It is translated as CASSLVGSIGEKLFF.

The genes are TRBV20-1 and TRBJ2-1; D possibly corresponds to TRBD2 (5 bases). Germline CDR1 DFQATT, CDR2 SNEGSKA (reference sequence). This CDR3 spans 13 amino acids. Trimming stripped 0 bases from V and 11 bases from J, with 14 bases between. The CDR3 spells CSAREGGLPQQFF. CDR3 nucleotides: TGCAGTGCTAGAGAGGGTGGACTCCCCCAGCAGTTCTTC.

The V gene is TRBV20-1, the J gene TRBJ1-2; no reliable D call. V lost 6 bases and J 2 bases, leaving 13 bases between the germline ends. The CDR3 totals 13 residues. The germline gives CDR1 DFQATT, CDR2 SNEGSKA (reference sequence). The CDR3 sequence is CSASHSTNYGYTF. In DNA, the CDR3 is TGCAGTGCCTCGCACAGCACCAACTATGGCTACACCTTC.

J is TRBJ1-2 and V is TRBV6-1; D not resolved. V gave up 0 bases and J gave up 4 bases, with 6 bases separating them. The CDR3 consists of 13 residues. Germline V lookup: CDR1 MNHNS, CDR2 SASEGT. The CDR3 DNA reads TGTGCCAGCAGTGAAGCCGTTATCTATGGCTACACCTTC. This sequence encodes CASSEAVIYGYTF.

The gene calls are TRBV4-1 and TRBJ1-5, with D perhaps TRBD1 (6 bases). CDR1 MGHRA and CDR2 YSYEKL come from the germline V gene. CDR3 size: 15 residues. V was pared by 4 bases and J by 0 bases, with 10 bases between. The CDR3 region is CASSRWTDSNQPQHF. The CDR3 DNA sequence: TGCGCCAGCAGCCGGTGGACAGATAGCAATCAGCCCCAGCATTTT.

This sequence joins TRBV6-1 and TRBJ1-6; no firm D call. This CDR3 comprises 14 residues. Germline V gene sequence: CDR1 MNHNS, CDR2 SASEGT. V was pared by 5 bases and J by 0 bases, with 5 bases between. The CDR3 DNA reads TGTGCCAGCAGTACAAGCTCCTATAATTCACCCCTCCACTTT. This codes for CASSTSSYNSPLHF.

Of note for this clonotype: Its ends do not fully match the called genes, so a read error is possible. As DNA, the CDR3 is TGTGCCAGCAGCGAAGATAGCCGTGGCTACACCTTC. Translated: CASSEDSRGYTF. J is TRBJ1-2 and V is TRBV6-1; D is undetermined. The germline V gene encodes CDR1 MNHNS and CDR2 SASEGT. The CDR3 runs to 12 residues.

This clonotype has a single count. This chain joins TRBV5-4 and TRBJ1-3, with 8 bases that match TRBD1. The CDR3 runs to 15 residues. The J segment lost 14 bases and the V segment lost 2 bases, leaving 15 bases of the junction unmatched. The germline gives CDR1 SGHNT, CDR2 YYREEE (reference sequence). The chain's CDR3 is CASSFSSTGQAPLYF. The CDR3 nucleotides read TGTGCCAGCAGCTTCTCTAGTACGGGACAGGCCCCTCTATATTTT.

The V gene is TRBV6-2 or TRBV6-3, the J gene TRBJ1-1; TRBD1 agrees at 7 bases. Trimming removed 6 bases from V and 8 bases from J; junction bases left unmatched: 9. CDR3 size: 13 residues. Looked up from germline, CDR1 is MNHEY and CDR2 is SVGEGT. For the CDR3, the DNA is TGTGCCAGCAGACGCGCCAGGGGGAGAGAAGCTTTCTTT. This gives the protein CASRRARGREAFF.

The rearrangement links TRBV7-9 to TRBJ2-5, with D possibly being TRBD1 or TRBD2 (5 bases each). This CDR3 spans 14 amino acids. In germline, CDR1 is SEHNR, CDR2 FQNEAQ (reference sequence). V was shortened by 6 bases and J by 5 bases, with 16 bases between the two germline ends. The chain's CDR3 is CASSIGTSRETQYF. The CDR3, as DNA: TGTGCCAGCAGTATTGGGACGAGCAGGGAGACCCAGTACTTC.

The V and J genes are TRBV12-3 or TRBV12-4 and TRBJ1-2, with TRBD1 identical over 7 bases. J lost 0 bases, V lost 4 bases, and 5 bases had no gene match. The CDR3 covers 15 residues. CDR3 nucleotide sequence: TGTGCCAGCAGTTCGACAGGGCCAGCTAACTATGGCTACACCTTC. Protein: CASSSTGPANYGYTF.

This clonotype has more than one count but fewer than ten. This chain connects TRBV6-1 to TRBJ1-2; 8 bases agree with TRBD1. V gave up 5 bases and J gave up 4 bases; unmatched junction bases: 6. CDR3 length: 14 amino acids. The V gene's germline CDR1 is MNHNS and CDR2 SASEGT. This chain's CDR3 is CASSSQGAGYGYTF. The CDR3 DNA sequence: TGTGCCAGCAGTAGTCAGGGGGCGGGCTATGGCTACACCTTC.

Within the sample, this clonotype is large. V and J are TRBV6-1 and TRBJ1-5; D is possibly TRBD1 (6 bases). This CDR3 is built from 14 residues. V was trimmed by 7 bases and J by 5 bases, leaving 15 bases between them. Germline V gene sequence: CDR1 MNHNS, CDR2 SASEGT. DNA of the CDR3: TGTGCCAGCACGGGCGGGGGCAGTTATCAGCCCCAGCATTTT. Amino acids: CASTGGGSYQPQHF.

V gene TRBV6-1 combines with J gene TRBJ2-7; no clear D gene. CDR3 size: 13 residues. CDR1 and CDR2 from the germline V gene are MNHNS and SASEGT. Trimming cost V 6 bases and J 2 bases, with 11 bases left between them. The CDR3 DNA reads as TGTGCCAGCAGCGACTCATTTACCTACGAGCAGTACTTC. Translating it yields CASSDSFTYEQYF.

V and J are TRBV7-2 and TRBJ2-7; D may correspond to TRBD1 or TRBD2 (7 bases each). Trimming removed 0 bases from V and 3 bases from J, with 15 bases in between. Per germline, CDR1 SGHTA and CDR2 FQGNSA. The CDR3 contains 16 residues. The DNA of the CDR3 is TGTGCCAGCAGCTTAGCGTTCCCAGGGGGGGTCTACGAGCAGTACTTC. Protein sequence: CASSLAFPGGVYEQYF. The entire variable domain, with the rest obtained from reference TRBV7-2 and TRBJ2-7, is as follows: GAGVSQSPSNKVTEKGKDVELRCDPISGHTALYWYRQSLGQGLEFLIYFQGNSAPDKSGLPSDRFSAERTGGSVSTLTIQRTQQEDSAVYLCASSLAFPGGVYEQYFGPGTRLTVT.

V usage is TRBV7-9 and J usage is TRBJ1-2, with D hard to call. CDR1 is SEHNR, CDR2 FQNEAQ, per germline (reference sequence). V was trimmed by 2 bases and J by 1 base, leaving 11 bases between them. The CDR3 contains 15 residues. CDR3 coding DNA: TGTGCCAGCAGCTTATACCGAAGAAGTAACTATGGCTACACCTTC. Protein sequence: CASSLYRRSNYGYTF.

Relative to its sample, this clonotype is medium-sized. The V call is TRBV19, the J call TRBJ2-6, with a tentative D call TRBD1 (6 bases). The V gene's germline CDR1 is LNHDA and CDR2 SQIVND (reference sequence). The length of the CDR3 is 17 residues. Trimming took off 3 bases at V and 2 bases at J, with 14 bases between the two ends. The CDR3 loop is CASSIFLTGTGANVLTF. The DNA of the CDR3 is TGTGCCAGTAGTATTTTTCTAACAGGGACTGGGGCCAACGTCCTGACTTTC.

The chain combines TRBV30 with TRBJ2-7, with D maybe TRBD2 (5 bases). V lost 2 bases, J lost 5 bases, and 13 bases lay in between. In germline, CDR1 is GTSNPN, CDR2 SVGIG (reference sequence). The CDR3 extends over 13 amino acids. CDR3 loop: CAWSPGSTHEQYF. The CDR3 DNA follows: TGTGCCTGGAGTCCGGGATCGACACACGAGCAGTACTTC.

The V gene is TRBV12-3 or TRBV12-4, the J gene TRBJ2-7, with D uncertain. CDR3 length: 13 residues. V was trimmed by 6 bases and J by 6 bases, leaving 15 bases between them. In DNA, the CDR3 is TGTGCCAGCAGACTATCCGAGGAGTCCGAGCAGTACTTC. Protein: CASRLSEESEQYF.

Here the CDR3 reads CASSYSKRDTQYF. The DNA for the CDR3 is TGTGCCAGCAGTTACTCGAAAAGAGATACGCAGTATTTT. The chain links TRBV6-5 to TRBJ2-3; D unclear. The germline V gene encodes CDR1 MNHEY and CDR2 SVGAGI. V shed 0 bases and J shed 5 bases, with 6 bases lying between them. The CDR3 is made up of 13 amino acids.

The chain joins TRBV20-1 to TRBJ2-3; D is ambiguous. The germline V gene has CDR1 DFQATT and CDR2 SNEGSKA (reference sequence). Trimming left V 3 bases short and J 0 bases short, with 13 bases between. The CDR3 has 15 amino acids. CDR3 DNA: TGCAGTGCTAGGGGCCTACTTTACAGCACAGATACGCAGTATTTT. Residues: CSARGLLYSTDTQYF.

This clonotype was found once. This chain connects TRBV7-6 to TRBJ2-7; weak D call: TRBD1 (6 bases). Trimming took off 2 bases at V and 6 bases at J, with 14 bases between the two ends. CDR1 and CDR2 from the germline V gene are SGHVS and FNYEAQ. This CDR3 region has 14 residues. The CDR3 DNA follows: TGTGCCAGCAGCTTACAACAGGGCGGTGGCGAGCAGTACTTC. It encodes CASSLQQGGGEQYF.

The V call is TRBV6-5, the J call TRBJ1-5; possibly TRBD1 for D (6 bases). V was shortened by 0 bases and J by 4 bases, with 10 bases between the two germline ends. The CDR3 runs to 15 residues. Germline CDR1 MNHEY, CDR2 SVGAGI. CDR3 nucleotide sequence: TGTGCCAGCAGTTACTCGGTTACAGGGAATCAGCCCCAGCATTTT. This sequence encodes CASSYSVTGNQPQHF.

Regarding this clonotype: Mismatch with germline at one junction end may stem from a read error. V usage is TRBV7-9 and J usage is TRBJ1-5; no definite D call. The CDR3 runs to 15 residues. Germline V gene sequence: CDR1 SEHNR, CDR2 FQNEAQ (reference sequence). The CDR3, as DNA: TGCGCCAGCAGCTTGTTTGGGAGTAGCAATCAGCCCCAGCATTTT. Translation: CASSLFGSSNQPQHF.

This clonotype has only one observation. The V call is TRBV6-1, the J call TRBJ1-1; D remains ambiguous. The CDR3 sequence is 16 residues long. V was clipped by 7 bases and J by 0 bases, with 18 bases between them. Looked up from germline, CDR1 is MNHNS and CDR2 is SASEGT. Here the CDR3 DNA reads TGTGCCAGCACCACCTCTACTGGGATCATGAACACTGAAGCTTTCTTT. Its protein product is CASTTSTGIMNTEAFF.

This chain connects TRBV27 to TRBJ1-6, with 8 positions matching TRBD1. After removal of 5 bases from V and 7 bases from J, the junction contained 7 bases not matched to a gene. The CDR3 consists of 15 residues. The germline V gene encodes CDR1 MNHEY and CDR2 SMNVEV (reference sequence). The CDR3 sequence: CASSPDRGWNSPLHF. CDR3 coding DNA: TGTGCCAGCAGTCCTGACAGGGGATGGAATTCACCCCTCCACTTT.